Listed here are 7 T cell receptor beta chains from one sample, sequenced in a study of T cells in localized non-small cell lung cancer. The repertoire was sequenced with immunoSEQ multiplex PCR; TCRdb's copy has only in-frame clones and lacks some. The sample includes over 1,100 clones, more than 25% of them seen just once. The source was lung tumor tissue, collected before any cancer treatment. The receptors shown here come from a man aged 40-75 years with stage II lung adenocarcinoma.

This sequence joins TRBV15 and TRBJ1-5; TRBD1 is a possible D gene (6 bases). Between the trimmed V and J ends, which lost 5 bases and 4 bases, there was a span of 15 bases. CDR3 size: 15 residues. The germline V gene has CDR1 LNHNV and CDR2 YYDKDF (reference sequence). The CDR3 sequence: CATSPQGRWNQPQHF. The CDR3 bases are TGTGCCACCAGCCCACAGGGAAGGTGGAATCAGCCCCAGCATTTT.

This chain links TRBV28 with TRBJ1-2; D not resolved. The CDR3 loop spans 12 amino acids. The V and J ends lost 3 bases and 8 bases respectively, with 10 bases between them. Per germline, CDR1 MDHEN and CDR2 SYDVKM. CDR3 bases: TGTGCCAGCAGTTTTGGGAAGGCGGGCTACACCTTC. It translates to CASSFGKAGYTF.

The V call is TRBV12-5, the J call TRBJ1-4; no clear D. The CDR3 length is 12 residues. Germline loops: CDR1 LGHNT, CDR2 FRNRAP. V lost 7 bases, J lost 14 bases, and 17 bases lay in between. In DNA, the CDR3 is TGTGCTAGTGCCGGTCAAGGGATAGGGCTGTTTTTT. Translation: CASAGQGIGLFF.

The chain couples TRBV25-1 to TRBJ2-7; TRBD1 aligns across 8 bases. Germline CDR1 and CDR2: MGHDK and SYGVNS. This CDR3 contains 12 residues. The ends lost 8 bases at V and 4 bases at J; junction bases unmatched: 4. The CDR3 DNA sequence: TGTGCCAGCCAGGGGGCTAGGTACGAGCAGTACTTC. It translates to CASQGARYEQYF.

V usage is TRBV19 and J usage is TRBJ2-5; 7 bases line up with TRBD1. The germline gives CDR1 LNHDA, CDR2 SQIVND (reference sequence). V lost 6 bases to trimming and J lost 4 bases; unmatched junction nucleotides: 14. CDR3 length: 16 residues. CDR3 in amino acids: CASSENNRGTRETQYF. The CDR3 region has the DNA TGTGCCAGTAGCGAGAACAACAGGGGAACTCGAGAGACCCAGTACTTC.

There are a few counts of this clone. The J gene is TRBJ2-5, the V gene TRBV9, with a possible D match to TRBD2 (6 bases). The CDR3 is 12 residues long. Trimming pared 5 bases from V and 5 bases from J, leaving 10 bases between. CDR1 is SGDLS and CDR2 is YYNGEE in the germline V gene. CDR3 sequence reads: CASSPSAETQYF. The DNA for the CDR3 is TGTGCCAGCAGTCCTAGCGCCGAGACCCAGTACTTC. The entire variable domain, with the rest obtained from reference TRBV9 and TRBJ2-5, is as follows: DSGVTQTPKHLITATGQRVTLRCSPRSGDLSVYWYQQSLDQGLQFLIQYYNGEERAKGNILERFSAQQFPDLHSELNLSSLELGDSALYFCASSPSAETQYFGPGTRLLVL.

The genes are TRBV29-1 and TRBJ2-1, with D possibly TRBD1 on 7 matching bases. The CDR3 sequence is 15 residues long. Per germline, CDR1 SQVTM and CDR2 ANQGSEA. Trimming took 6 bases from V and 0 from J, leaving 15 bases between them. The CDR3 nucleotides read TGCAGCGTCAGGGGGAGGAGCTACTCCTACAATGAGCAGTTCTTC. It encodes CSVRGRSYSYNEQFF.